The present TCR beta chain was sequenced within a study of shared clonotypes between healthy human individuals. Regarding the study as a whole: Among donors, sharing of clonotypes was expected to be affected by sequencing depth. Memory subsets generally showed lower estimated richness than naive subsets.

Per germline, CDR1 MDHEN and CDR2 SYDVKM. The CDR3 is made up of 16 amino acids. The V end was cut by 6 bases, the J end by 2 bases, with 19 bases between. HIV-negative, healthy adults without recent acute infections or vaccinations were the donors. In the CD4+ fraction, cells were divided into CD45RA+ naive and CD45RA-negative memory subsets. Here immunoSEQ multiplex PCR was the method, and the copy in TCRdb shows in-frame clones only, minus some. The data show around 1,100,000 clones, with around three quarters seen just once and 0.89% held by the top ten. As for this clone: Its cognate antigen is unknown.

The V and J genes are TRBV28 and TRBJ1-1; D is perhaps TRBD1 (5 bases). The sequence was collected from a man between 18 and 35 years old in good health. Some clones in this sample may be carry-over from other donors' samples. The specimen sequenced was memory CD4+ T cells from PBMCs. The subset is: CD45RA-negative fraction. The chain's CDR3 is CASSLWTSGLNTEAFF. DNA for the CDR3: TGTGCCAGCAGCCTATGGACGTCGGGACTTAACACTGAAGCTTTCTTT.